One and the same sample provided the 9 T cell receptor beta chains below, sequenced in a study of naive and memory T cell subsets. The beta constant-region primer was an equimolar mix of two oligonucleotides covering TRBC1 and TRBC2. Nested alpha and beta constant-region primers with the SP2 primer drove four PCR rounds on ligated cDNA. In TCRdb, the UMI-ligation and nested PCR reads were re-called with MiXCR into one record per CDR3 protein. This repertoire shows roughly 130,000 distinct CDR3 sequences, just over 35% found once; its top ten account for roughly 0.9%. Sequenced: central memory CD4+ T cells from blood. The receptors were gathered from a human donor in good health.

The chain carries TRBV28 and TRBJ1-5; D unresolved. The CDR3 extends over 12 amino acids. Trimming cost V 5 bases and J 7 bases, with 9 bases left between them. From germline, CDR1 is MDHEN and CDR2 SYDVKM. CDR3 amino acids: CASSPDIQPQHF. Here the CDR3 DNA reads TGTGCCAGCAGTCCCGACATACAGCCCCAGCATTTT.

This clonotype occurred a few times. The chain recombines TRBV5-6 with TRBJ2-2; D could derive from TRBD1 or TRBD2 (6 bases each). This CDR3 region has 15 residues. Germline CDR1 reads SGHDT; CDR2 reads YYEEEE. V was cut by 0 bases and J by 4 bases, with 10 bases left in between. DNA of the CDR3: TGTGCCAGCAGCTTGGGTCCGGGGGCCACCGGGGAGCTGTTTTTT. Protein: CASSLGPGATGELFF.

In its sample, this clonotype was seen a few times. The chain links TRBV6-5 to TRBJ1-6; D remains unclear. Germline CDR1 is MNHEY and CDR2 is SVGAGI. The CDR3 loop spans 16 amino acids. Trimming removed 0 bases at V and 10 bases at J, with 16 bases between. The CDR3 DNA follows: TGTGCCAGCAGTTACTCCAATCCAGACCAGCACTCACCCCTCCACTTT. Translating it yields CASSYSNPDQHSPLHF.

V gene TRBV6-5 combines with J gene TRBJ1-2; unclear D gene. V gave up 2 bases and J gave up 0 bases, with 4 bases separating them. Looked up from germline, CDR1 is MNHEY and CDR2 is SVGAGI. The CDR3 totals 13 residues. CDR3 nucleotides: TGTGCCAGCAGTTACAGAACTAACTATGGCTACACCTTC. Protein product: CASSYRTNYGYTF.

J is TRBJ2-7 and V is TRBV28, with 7 positions matching TRBD2. Germline V CDR1 and CDR2: MDHEN, SYDVKM. The CDR3 runs to 14 residues. V lost 5 bases to trimming and J lost 3 bases; unmatched junction nucleotides: 7. CDR3: CASSILAGGYEQYF. CDR3 nucleotides: TGTGCCAGCAGTATCTTAGCGGGCGGCTACGAGCAGTACTTC.

Concerning this clonotype: Its ends do not fully match the called genes, so a read error is possible. This chain links TRBV7-7 with TRBJ2-1; the match to TRBD1 covers 10 bases. CDR3 size: 15 residues. Germline lookup yields CDR1 SSHAT and CDR2 FNYEAQ (reference sequence). CDR3: CASSWGRDRGDEQFF. CDR3 bases: TGTGCTAGCAGCTGGGGGAGGGACAGGGGCGATGAGCAGTTCTTC.

The chain recombines TRBV6-5 with TRBJ2-3; 8 bases map to TRBD1. The J segment lost 2 bases and the V segment lost 0 bases, leaving 4 bases of the junction unmatched. Per germline, CDR1 MNHEY and CDR2 SVGAGI. This CDR3 has 16 residues. CDR3 coding DNA: TGTGCCAGCAGTTACTCGGGACAGGAGGTCACAGATACGCAGTATTTT. Protein sequence: CASSYSGQEVTDTQYF.

This chain uses TRBV27 with TRBJ1-1; tentatively, D is TRBD1 (5 bases). The CDR3 extends over 11 amino acids. Trimming cost V 10 bases and J 5 bases, with 11 bases left between them. CDR1 and CDR2 from the germline V gene are MNHEY and SMNVEV (reference sequence). Here the CDR3 DNA reads TGTGCCACCGAACGGGGGACTGAAGCTTTCTTT. Its translation: CATERGTEAFF.

This clonotype was observed a handful of times. The V and J genes are TRBV5-1 and TRBJ1-6; D uncertain. This CDR3 has 17 amino acids. V lost 4 bases and J 4 bases, leaving 18 bases between the germline ends. Germline CDR1 SGHRS, CDR2 YFSETQ. CDR3 DNA sequence: TGCGCCAGCAGCCCGGACCCAGCTGGCGGGTATAATTCACCCCTCCACTTT. Amino acids: CASSPDPAGGYNSPLHF.